These 4 T cell receptor beta chains originate from one sample sequenced in a study of Graves' ophthalmopathy and Graves' hyperthyroidism. TCR beta CDR3 regions were amplified from RNA transcripts. Second-round multiplex PCR followed a first-round RT-PCR using HTBI primers. TCRdb passed the multiplex PCR reads through MiXCR, listing each CDR3 protein once. In the table there are almost 750,000 distinct CDR3 sequences, 35% to 50% of which are singletons. The specimen sequenced was peripheral blood. All receptors derive from an adult man with Graves' ophthalmopathy.

This clonotype was counted ten times or more. V and J are TRBV14 and TRBJ1-2, with 8 bases identical to TRBD1. This CDR3 spans 14 amino acids. The germline V gene has CDR1 SGHDN and CDR2 FVKESK. V was pared by 4 bases and J by 3 bases, with 4 bases of the junction left unmatched. CDR3 residues: CASSPSGQDYGYTF. The CDR3 DNA follows: TGTGCCAGCAGCCCTTCGGGACAGGACTATGGCTACACCTTC.

The chain has TRBV11-3 and TRBJ1-1; perhaps TRBD1 as D (5 bases). Germline CDR1 reads SGHNT; CDR2 reads YENEEA. The germline V and J ends were trimmed by 8 bases and 3 bases, with 16 bases remaining between them. The CDR3 runs to 14 residues. Here the CDR3 reads CASAQTGGDTEAFF. The CDR3 region has the DNA TGTGCCAGCGCCCAAACAGGTGGAGACACTGAAGCTTTCTTT.

This clonotype was counted many times. The J gene is TRBJ1-6, the V gene TRBV10-1; 7 nucleotides align to TRBD1. This CDR3 contains 14 residues. Trimming cost V 9 bases and J 8 bases; bases outside gene matches: 10. Germline V gene sequence: CDR1 WNHNN, CDR2 SYGVQD (reference sequence). The CDR3 region has the DNA TGCGCCAGACTTACAGGGGAAGTCCATTCACCCCTCCACTTT. Its protein is CARLTGEVHSPLHF.

A word on this clonotype: A much larger clone lies one base from this, so it may be a read error. The CDR3 bases are TGTGCCAGCAGCTTGAGTCCCGGGACGCTTGGCTATGGCTACACCTTC. As protein: CASSLSPGTLGYGYTF. This rearrangement joins TRBV7-9 to TRBJ1-2; a possible D gene is TRBD1 (5 bases). The germline V and J ends were trimmed by 3 bases and 4 bases, with 18 bases remaining between them. CDR1 and CDR2 (germline): SEHNR, FQNEAQ (reference sequence). This CDR3 is 16 amino acids long.